This T cell receptor (beta chain) was recorded in a study of cytomegalovirus exposure and HLA in healthy donors. This CDR3 has 13 residues. Losses at the gene ends were 6 bases for V and 7 bases for J; bases not matched to a gene: 6. Germline-derived CDR1 and CDR2 are SNHLY and FYNNEI. The PCR contained 60 Vbeta and 13 Jbeta primers. Method: immunoSEQ multiplex PCR; TCRdb's copy keeps in-frame clones and lacks some. The repertoire holds some 160,000 clones, with 80% to 90% as singletons. The TCR sequence derives from a man aged 25-45 years in good health and CMV-seropositive. The chain links TRBV2 to TRBJ2-1; 7 nucleotides line up with TRBD1. Sequenced material: PBMCs. CDR3 protein: CASRTQGVNEQFF. CDR3 bases: TGTGCCAGCAGAACCCAGGGGGTAAATGAGCAGTTCTTC.